Many counts were recorded for the clone carrying this TCR beta chain. The study left out patients who had uncontrolled infection, other autoimmune disease, pregnancy or lactation. From more than 9.5 ml of fresh peripheral blood, PBMCs were isolated. Trimming took 2 bases from V and 4 from J, leaving 12 bases between them. Germline V CDR1 and CDR2: SGHRS, YFSETQ. This CDR3 region has 14 residues. The CDR3 regions of TCR beta were amplified from RNA transcripts. Initially, a first-round RT-PCR of the TCR CDR3 employed the HTBI primer set. MiXCR was run by TCRdb on the multiplex PCR reads, yielding one entry per CDR3 protein. This table has a few hundred thousand distinct CDR3 sequences, about a sixth appearing once. The data belong to a study of T cells in Graves' hyperthyroidism and ophthalmopathy.

Sample: blood. The chain carries TRBV5-1 and TRBJ1-1; D remains unclear. The clonotype was recovered from a man aged 40-50 years with Graves' hyperthyroidism. The CDR3 sequence: CASSFGWVGTEAFF. The CDR3 bases are TGCGCCAGCAGCTTTGGCTGGGTAGGCACTGAAGCTTTCTTT.